The clone carrying this T cell receptor (beta chain) has at least ten counts. The junction and the germline gene differ at one end; a read error may be behind it. The data originate from a study of Graves' ophthalmopathy and Graves' hyperthyroidism. RNA transcripts served as template for amplifying TCR beta CDR3 sequences. HTBI primers were employed in first-round RT-PCR, then a second-round multiplex PCR followed. TCRdb re-called the multiplex PCR reads through MiXCR, storing one row per CDR3 protein. The sample gives 350,000 to 450,000 distinct CDR3 sequences, under 25% of which show up once; approximately 3% is in the top ten. This CDR3 has 15 amino acids. CDR1 is DFQATT, CDR2 SNEGSKA, per germline (reference sequence).

The chain recombines TRBV20-1 with TRBJ2-7; tentatively, D is TRBD1 (5 bases). The TCR originated in a woman aged 18-35 years with stable Graves' hyperthyroidism. Sequencing input: peripheral blood. The CDR3 loop reads CSATSMEQDHYEQHF. For the CDR3, the DNA is TGCAGTGCTACCTCCATGGAACAGGACCACTACGAGCAGCACTTC.